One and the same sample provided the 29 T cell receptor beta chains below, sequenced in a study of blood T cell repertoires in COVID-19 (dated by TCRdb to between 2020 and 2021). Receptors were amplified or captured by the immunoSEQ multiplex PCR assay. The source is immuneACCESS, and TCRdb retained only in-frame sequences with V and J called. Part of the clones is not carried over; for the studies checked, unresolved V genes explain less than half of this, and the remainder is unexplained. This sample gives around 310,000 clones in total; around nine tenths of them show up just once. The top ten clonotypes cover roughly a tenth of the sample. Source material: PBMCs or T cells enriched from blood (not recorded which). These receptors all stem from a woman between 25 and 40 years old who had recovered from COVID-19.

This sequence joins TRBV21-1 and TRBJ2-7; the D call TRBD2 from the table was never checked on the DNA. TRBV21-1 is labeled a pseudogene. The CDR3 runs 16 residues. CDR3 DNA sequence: TGTGCCAGCAGCAAGGCGAGGGGGGGGTTATGCTACGAGCAGTACTTC. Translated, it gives CASSKARGGLCYEQYF.

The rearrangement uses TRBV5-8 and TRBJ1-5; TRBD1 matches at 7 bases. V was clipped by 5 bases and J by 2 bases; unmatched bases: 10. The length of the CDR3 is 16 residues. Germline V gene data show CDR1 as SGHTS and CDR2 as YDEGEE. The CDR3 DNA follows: TGTGCCAGCAGGGCACAGGGGTTGGGTGGCAATCAGCCCCAGCATTTT. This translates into CASRAQGLGGNQPQHF.

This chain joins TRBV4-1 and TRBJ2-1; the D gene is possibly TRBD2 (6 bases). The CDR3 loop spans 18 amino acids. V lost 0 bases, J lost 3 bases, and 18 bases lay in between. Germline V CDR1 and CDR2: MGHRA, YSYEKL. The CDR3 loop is CASSQDPTPLALYNEQFF. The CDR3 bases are TGCGCCAGCAGCCAAGATCCCACCCCACTAGCCCTCTACAATGAGCAGTTCTTC.

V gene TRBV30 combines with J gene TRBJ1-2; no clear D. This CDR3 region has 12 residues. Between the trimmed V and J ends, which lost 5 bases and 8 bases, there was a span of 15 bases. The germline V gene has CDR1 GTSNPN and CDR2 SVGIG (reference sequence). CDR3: CAWAMGEGGYTF. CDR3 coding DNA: TGTGCCTGGGCTATGGGAGAGGGCGGCTACACCTTC.

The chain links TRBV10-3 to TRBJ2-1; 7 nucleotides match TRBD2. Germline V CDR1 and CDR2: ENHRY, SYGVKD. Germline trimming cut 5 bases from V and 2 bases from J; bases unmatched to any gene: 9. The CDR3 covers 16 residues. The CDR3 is CAISREAGITYNEQFF. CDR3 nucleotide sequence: TGTGCCATCAGTAGGGAAGCGGGAATCACCTACAATGAGCAGTTCTTC.

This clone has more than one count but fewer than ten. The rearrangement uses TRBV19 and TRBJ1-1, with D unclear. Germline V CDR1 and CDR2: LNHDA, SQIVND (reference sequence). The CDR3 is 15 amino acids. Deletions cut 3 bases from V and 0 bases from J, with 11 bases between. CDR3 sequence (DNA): TGTGCCAGTAGTATCTTACTGTTCATGAACACTGAAGCTTTCTTT. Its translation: CASSILLFMNTEAFF.

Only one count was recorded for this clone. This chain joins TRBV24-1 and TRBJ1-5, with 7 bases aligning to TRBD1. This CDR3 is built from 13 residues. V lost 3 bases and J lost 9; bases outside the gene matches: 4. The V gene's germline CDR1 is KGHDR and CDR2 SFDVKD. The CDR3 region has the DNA TGTGCCACCAGTGATCAACAGGGGCGGCCCCAGCATTTT. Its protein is CATSDQQGRPQHF.

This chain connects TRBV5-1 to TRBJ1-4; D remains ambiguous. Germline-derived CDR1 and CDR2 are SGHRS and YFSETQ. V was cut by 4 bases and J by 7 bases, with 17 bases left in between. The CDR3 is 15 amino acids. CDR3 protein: CASSRSQEAGEKLFF. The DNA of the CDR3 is TGCGCCAGCAGCCGCTCACAAGAGGCGGGTGAAAAACTGTTTTTT.

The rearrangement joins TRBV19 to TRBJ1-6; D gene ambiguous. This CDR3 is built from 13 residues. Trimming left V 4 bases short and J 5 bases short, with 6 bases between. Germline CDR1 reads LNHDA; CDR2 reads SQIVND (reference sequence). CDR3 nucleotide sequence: TGTGCCAGTAGTACCCTAAATAATTCACCCCTCCACTTT. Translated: CASSTLNNSPLHF. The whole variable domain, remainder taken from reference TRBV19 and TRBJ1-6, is DGGITQSPKYLFRKEGQNVTLSCEQNLNHDAMYWYRQDPGQGLRLIYYSQIVNDFQKGDIAEGYSVSREKKESFPLTVTSAQKNPTAFYLCASSTLNNSPLHFGNGTRLTVT.

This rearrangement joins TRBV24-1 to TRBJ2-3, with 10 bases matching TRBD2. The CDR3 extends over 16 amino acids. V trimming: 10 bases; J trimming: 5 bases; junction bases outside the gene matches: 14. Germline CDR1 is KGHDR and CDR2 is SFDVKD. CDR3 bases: TGTGCCACTCAGGGTCGACTAGCGGGCGGGGGAGATACGCAGTATTTT. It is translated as CATQGRLAGGGDTQYF.

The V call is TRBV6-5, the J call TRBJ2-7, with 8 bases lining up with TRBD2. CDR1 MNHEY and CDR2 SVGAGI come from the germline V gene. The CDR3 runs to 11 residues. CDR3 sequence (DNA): TGTAGCTCCGGGGGGGCCTACGAGCAGTACTTC. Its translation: CSSGGAYEQYF.

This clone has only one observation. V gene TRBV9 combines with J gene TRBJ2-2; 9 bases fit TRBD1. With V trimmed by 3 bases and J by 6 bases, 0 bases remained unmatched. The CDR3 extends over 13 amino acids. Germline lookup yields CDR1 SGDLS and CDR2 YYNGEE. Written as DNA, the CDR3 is TGTGCCAGCAGCGGGACAGGGGCCGGGGAGCTGTTTTTT. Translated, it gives CASSGTGAGELFF.

This chain's CDR3 is CASSRPGLAEETQYF. Written as DNA, the CDR3 is TGTGCCAGCAGCCGTCCGGGACTAGCGGAGGAGACCCAGTACTTC. The V call is TRBV27, the J call TRBJ2-5; 11 bases fit TRBD2. The CDR3 runs to 15 residues. The junction had 8 bases not matched to a gene; V was cut back by 6 bases and J by 5 bases. The germline gives CDR1 MNHEY, CDR2 SMNVEV (reference sequence).

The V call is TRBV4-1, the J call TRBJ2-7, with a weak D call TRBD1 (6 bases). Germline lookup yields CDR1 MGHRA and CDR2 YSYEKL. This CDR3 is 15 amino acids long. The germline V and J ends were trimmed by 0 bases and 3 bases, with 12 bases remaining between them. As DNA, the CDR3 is TGCGCCAGCAGCCAAGAATCCAGGGGAGTCTACGAGCAGTACTTC. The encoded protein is CASSQESRGVYEQYF.

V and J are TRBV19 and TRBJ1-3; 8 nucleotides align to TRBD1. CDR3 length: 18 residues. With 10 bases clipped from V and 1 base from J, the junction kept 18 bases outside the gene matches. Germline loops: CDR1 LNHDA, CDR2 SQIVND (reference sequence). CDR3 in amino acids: CATTPQDRVPISGNTIYF. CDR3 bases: TGTGCCACCACACCGCAGGACAGGGTTCCTATTTCTGGAAACACCATATATTTT.

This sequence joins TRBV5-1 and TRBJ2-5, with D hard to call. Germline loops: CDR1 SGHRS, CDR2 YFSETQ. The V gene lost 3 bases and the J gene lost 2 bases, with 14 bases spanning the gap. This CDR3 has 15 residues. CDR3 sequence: CASSSFVAAQETQYF. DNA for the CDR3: TGCGCCAGCAGCTCCTTTGTAGCTGCACAAGAGACCCAGTACTTC.

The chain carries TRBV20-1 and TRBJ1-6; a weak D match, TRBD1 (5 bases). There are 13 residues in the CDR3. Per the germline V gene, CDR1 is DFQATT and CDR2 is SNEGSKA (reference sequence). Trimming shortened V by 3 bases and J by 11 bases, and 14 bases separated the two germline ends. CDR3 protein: CSASRQGMAPLHF. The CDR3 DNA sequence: TGCAGTGCTAGTAGGCAGGGTATGGCACCCCTCCACTTT.

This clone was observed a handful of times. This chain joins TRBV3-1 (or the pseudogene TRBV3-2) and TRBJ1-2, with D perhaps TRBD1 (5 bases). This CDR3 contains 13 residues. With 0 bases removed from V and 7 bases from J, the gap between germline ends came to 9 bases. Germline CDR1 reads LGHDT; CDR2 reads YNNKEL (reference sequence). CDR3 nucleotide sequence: TGTGCCAGCAGCCAAGATGGGGGGGGTGGCTACACCTTC. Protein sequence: CASSQDGGGGYTF.

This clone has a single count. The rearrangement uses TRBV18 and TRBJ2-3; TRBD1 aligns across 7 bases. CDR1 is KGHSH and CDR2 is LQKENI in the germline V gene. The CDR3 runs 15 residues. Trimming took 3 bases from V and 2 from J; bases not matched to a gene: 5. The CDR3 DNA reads TGTGCCAGCTCACCGACGACAGGGTACACAGATACGCAGTATTTT. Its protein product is CASSPTTGYTDTQYF. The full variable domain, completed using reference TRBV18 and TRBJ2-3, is NAGVMQNPRHLVRRRGQEARLRCSPMKGHSHVYWYRQLPEEGLKFMVYLQKENIIDESGMPKERFSAEFPKEGPSILRIQQVVRGDSAAYFCASSPTTGYTDTQYFGPGTRLTVL.

The CDR3: CASWEQGIGPEAFF. The CDR3 bases are TGCGCCAGCTGGGAACAGGGGATCGGGCCTGAAGCTTTCTTT. The chain carries TRBV10-1 and TRBJ1-1; 7 bases match TRBD1. Germline assignment: CDR1 WNHNN and CDR2 SYGVQD (reference sequence). The V and J ends lost 8 bases and 6 bases, in that order; junction bases with no gene match: 12. The CDR3 extends over 14 amino acids.

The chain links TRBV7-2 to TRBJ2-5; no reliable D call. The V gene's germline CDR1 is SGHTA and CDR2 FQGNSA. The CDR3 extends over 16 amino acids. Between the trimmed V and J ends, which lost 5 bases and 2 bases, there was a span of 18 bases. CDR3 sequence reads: CASSPLLGAPQETQYF. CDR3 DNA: TGTGCCAGCAGCCCCCTACTCGGAGCGCCACAAGAGACCCAGTACTTC.

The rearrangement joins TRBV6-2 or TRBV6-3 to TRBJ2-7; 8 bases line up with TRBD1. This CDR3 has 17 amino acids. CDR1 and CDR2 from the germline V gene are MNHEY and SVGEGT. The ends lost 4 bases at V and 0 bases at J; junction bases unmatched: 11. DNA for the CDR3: TGTGCCAGCAGTTTTGGACAGGGTAAAACCGGCTCCTACGAGCAGTACTTC. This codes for CASSFGQGKTGSYEQYF.

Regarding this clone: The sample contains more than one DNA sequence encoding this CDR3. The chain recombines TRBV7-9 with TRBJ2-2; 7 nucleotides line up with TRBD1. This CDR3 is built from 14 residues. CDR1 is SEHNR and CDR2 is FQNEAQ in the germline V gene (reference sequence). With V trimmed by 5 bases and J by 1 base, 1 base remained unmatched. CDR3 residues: CASSRDRNTGELFF. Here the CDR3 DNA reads TGTGCCAGCAGCCGGGACAGGAACACCGGGGAGCTGTTTTTT.

Here the CDR3 reads CASSLNTGAYEQYF. CDR3 DNA: TGTGCCAGCAGTTTAAATACAGGAGCCTACGAGCAGTACTTC. The chain uses TRBV27 and TRBJ2-7; D is possibly TRBD1 (5 bases). Germline CDR1 reads MNHEY; CDR2 reads SMNVEV (reference sequence). This CDR3 region has 14 residues. Trimming removed 2 bases from V and 2 bases from J, with 10 bases in between.

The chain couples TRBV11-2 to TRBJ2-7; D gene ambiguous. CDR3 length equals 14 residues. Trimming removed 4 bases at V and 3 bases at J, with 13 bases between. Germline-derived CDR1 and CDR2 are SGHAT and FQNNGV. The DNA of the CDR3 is TGTGCCAGCAGCTGGGCCTCTCGGCACTACGAGCAGTACTTC. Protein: CASSWASRHYEQYF. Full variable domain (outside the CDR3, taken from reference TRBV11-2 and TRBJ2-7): EAGVAQSPRYKIIEKRQSVAFWCNPISGHATLYWYQQILGQGPKLLIQFQNNGVVDDSQLPKDRFSAERLKGVDSTLKIQPAKLEDSAVYLCASSWASRHYEQYFGPGTRLTVT.

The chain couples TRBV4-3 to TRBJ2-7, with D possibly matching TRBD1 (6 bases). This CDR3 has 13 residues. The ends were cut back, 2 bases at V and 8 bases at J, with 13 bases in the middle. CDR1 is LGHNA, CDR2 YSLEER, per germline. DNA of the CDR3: TGCGCCAGCAGCCAAACTACAGGGATAAAGCAGTACTTC. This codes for CASSQTTGIKQYF.

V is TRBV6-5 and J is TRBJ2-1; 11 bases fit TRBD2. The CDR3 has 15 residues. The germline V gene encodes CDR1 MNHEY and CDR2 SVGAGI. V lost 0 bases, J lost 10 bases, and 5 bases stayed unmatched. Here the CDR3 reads CASSYSRGLAAEQFF. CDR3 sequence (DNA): TGTGCCAGCAGTTACTCGAGGGGACTAGCGGCCGAGCAGTTCTTC.

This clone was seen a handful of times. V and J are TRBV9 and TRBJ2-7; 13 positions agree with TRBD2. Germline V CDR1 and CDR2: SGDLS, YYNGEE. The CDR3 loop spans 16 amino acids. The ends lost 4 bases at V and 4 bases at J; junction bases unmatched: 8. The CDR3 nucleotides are TGTGCCAGCAGCCCCTGGACTAGCGGGAGTGTTTACGAGCAGTACTTC. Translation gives CASSPWTSGSVYEQYF.

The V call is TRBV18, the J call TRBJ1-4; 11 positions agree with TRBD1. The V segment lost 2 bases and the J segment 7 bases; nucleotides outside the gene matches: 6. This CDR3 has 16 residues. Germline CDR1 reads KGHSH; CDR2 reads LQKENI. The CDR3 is CASSPRTGGEGEKLFF. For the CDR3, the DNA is TGTGCCAGCTCACCAAGGACAGGGGGCGAAGGTGAAAAACTGTTTTTT.